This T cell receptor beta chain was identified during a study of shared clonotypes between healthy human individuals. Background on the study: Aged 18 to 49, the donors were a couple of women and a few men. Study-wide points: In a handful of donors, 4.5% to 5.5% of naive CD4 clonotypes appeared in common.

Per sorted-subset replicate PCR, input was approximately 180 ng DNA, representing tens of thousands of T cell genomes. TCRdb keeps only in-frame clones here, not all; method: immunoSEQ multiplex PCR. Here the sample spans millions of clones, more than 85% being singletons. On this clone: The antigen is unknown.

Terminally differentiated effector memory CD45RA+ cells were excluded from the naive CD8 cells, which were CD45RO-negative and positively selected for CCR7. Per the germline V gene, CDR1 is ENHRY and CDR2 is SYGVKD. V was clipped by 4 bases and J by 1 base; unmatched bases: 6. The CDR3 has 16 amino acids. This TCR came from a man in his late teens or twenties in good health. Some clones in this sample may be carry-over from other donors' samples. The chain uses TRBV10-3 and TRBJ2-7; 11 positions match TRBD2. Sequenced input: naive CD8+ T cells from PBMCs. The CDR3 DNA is TGTGCCATCAGTGTACTAGCGGGAGTAACGTCCTACGAGCAGTACTTC. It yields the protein CAISVLAGVTSYEQYF.